The 13 T cell receptor beta chains given below trace back to one sample, sequenced in a study of radiation and T cells in renal cell carcinoma. Time point indicated: baseline pretreatment blood. The treatment is: 15 Gy SBRT to primary tumor, nephrectomy 4 weeks later. Produced via immunoSEQ multiplex PCR; TCRdb's table is partial and in-frame only. Of around 160,000 clones listed, about 87% are singletons. The material sequenced was blood, taken from a patient whose treatment included radiotherapy and nephrectomy. Receptors were obtained from a woman in her seventies with renal cell carcinoma.

V gene TRBV19 combines with J gene TRBJ2-7; TRBD1 matches 9 bases. CDR1 LNHDA and CDR2 SQIVND come from the germline V gene (reference sequence). This CDR3 spans 14 amino acids. V lost 3 bases to trimming and J lost 4 bases; unmatched junction nucleotides: 4. The CDR3 region is CASSMDRGGYEQYF. CDR3 nucleotide sequence: TGTGCCAGTAGTATGGACAGGGGTGGGTACGAGCAGTACTTC.

This chain connects TRBV15 to TRBJ2-1, with D possibly TRBD2 on 6 matching bases. Trimming cost V 3 bases and J 1 base, with 7 bases left between them. CDR3 size: 14 residues. Germline lookup yields CDR1 LNHNV and CDR2 YYDKDF (reference sequence). The CDR3 DNA follows: TGTGCCACCAGCAGGGGGGGTTCCTACAATGAGCAGTTCTTC. Its translation: CATSRGGSYNEQFF.

The chain carries TRBV5-1 and TRBJ1-4, with 7 bases aligning to TRBD1. V dropped 2 bases and J dropped 4; count of bases not matched to a gene: 5. CDR3 length: 15 amino acids. Germline V gene lookup returns CDR1 SGHRS and CDR2 YFSETQ. CDR3 sequence reads: CASSLPGQINEKLFF. The CDR3 DNA follows: TGCGCCAGCAGCTTACCGGGACAGATTAATGAAAAACTGTTTTTT.

V and J are TRBV6-6 and TRBJ1-1; D is undetermined. The CDR3 loop spans 12 amino acids. Germline CDR1 and CDR2: MNHNY and SVGAGI (reference sequence). V was cut by 8 bases and J by 5 bases, with 12 bases left in between. CDR3 amino acids: CASGNGGTEAFF. The CDR3 bases are TGTGCCAGCGGGAACGGAGGGACTGAAGCTTTCTTT.

Only one count was recorded for this clone. This chain joins TRBV7-2 and TRBJ2-7; D is unclear. The CDR3 contains 11 residues. The germline CDR1 and CDR2 sequences are SGHTA and FQGNSA. Trimming cost V 5 bases and J 3 bases, with 5 bases left between them. The CDR3 sequence is CASSISYEQYF. CDR3 nucleotides: TGTGCCAGCAGCATAAGCTACGAGCAGTACTTC. Full variable domain (remainder filled in from reference TRBV7-2 and TRBJ2-7): GAGVSQSPSNKVTEKGKDVELRCDPISGHTALYWYRQSLGQGLEFLIYFQGNSAPDKSGLPSDRFSAERTGGSVSTLTIQRTQQEDSAVYLCASSISYEQYFGPGTRLTVT.

The rearrangement joins TRBV11-3 to TRBJ1-6; the D gene is possibly TRBD1 (5 bases). CDR3 length: 16 residues. Germline-derived CDR1 and CDR2 are SGHNT and YENEEA. Trimming cost V 3 bases and J 0 bases, with 9 bases left between them. The CDR3 reads CASSLGGSSYNSPLHF. CDR3 bases: TGTGCCAGCAGCTTGGGGGGAAGCTCCTATAATTCACCCCTCCACTTT.

The gene calls are TRBV4-3 and TRBJ2-1; maybe TRBD2 (6 bases). The CDR3 contains 16 residues. Trimming cost V 4 bases and J 0 bases, with 13 bases left between them. From germline, CDR1 is LGHNA and CDR2 YSLEER. The chain's CDR3 is CASSRTGRGSYNEQFF. CDR3 DNA: TGCGCCAGCAGCCGGACGGGGCGGGGCTCCTACAATGAGCAGTTCTTC.

The V and J genes are TRBV27 and TRBJ1-2, with 8 positions matching TRBD1. The length of the CDR3 is 13 residues. The ends lost 6 bases at V and 4 bases at J; junction bases unmatched: 4. Germline V gives CDR1 MNHEY, CDR2 SMNVEV (reference sequence). DNA for the CDR3: TGTGCCAGCAGGGGGGGACAGGTCTATGGCTACACCTTC. It translates to CASRGGQVYGYTF.

CDR3 in amino acids: CASSNRGRWETQYF. CDR3 nucleotide sequence: TGTGCCAGCAGTAACAGGGGGCGCTGGGAGACCCAGTACTTC. The chain recombines TRBV27 with TRBJ2-5, with 9 bases matching TRBD1. This CDR3 has 14 residues. The V gene's germline CDR1 is MNHEY and CDR2 SMNVEV (reference sequence). With 5 bases clipped from V and 5 bases from J, the junction kept 6 bases outside the gene matches.

The chain couples TRBV14 to TRBJ1-2, with 9 positions matching TRBD1. CDR1 and CDR2 (germline): SGHDN, FVKESK. V dropped 6 bases and J dropped 8; count of bases not matched to a gene: 7. CDR3 length equals 13 residues. The CDR3 DNA follows: TGTGCCAGCAGTCAACAGGGGGCAGTCGGCTACACCTTC. Translated: CASSQQGAVGYTF.

The CDR3: CASSEKQGDGNTIYF. Here the CDR3 DNA reads TGTGCCAGCAGCGAGAAACAGGGGGATGGAAACACCATATATTTT. The chain has TRBV9 and TRBJ1-3, with TRBD1 matching 8 bases. In germline, CDR1 is SGDLS, CDR2 YYNGEE. V was clipped by 3 bases and J by 3 bases; unmatched bases: 5. The CDR3 runs to 15 residues.

In nucleotides, the CDR3 is TGTGCCAGTAGGATGAACAAGGGGACCGGGGAGCTGTTTTTT. This encodes CASRMNKGTGELFF. The rearrangement uses TRBV19 and TRBJ2-2; D may be TRBD1 (5 bases). The V and J ends lost 6 bases and 5 bases respectively, with 13 bases between them. The CDR3 totals 14 residues. The germline CDR1 and CDR2 sequences are LNHDA and SQIVND (reference sequence).

This clone has only a few counts. The rearrangement joins TRBV19 to TRBJ1-6; unclear D gene. The CDR3 spans 14 residues. Trimming left V 7 bases short and J 9 bases short, with 16 bases between. Looked up from germline, CDR1 is LNHDA and CDR2 is SQIVND (reference sequence). The CDR3: CASTPRGGFSPLHF. As DNA, the CDR3 is TGTGCCAGTACCCCAAGAGGAGGGTTTTCACCCCTCCACTTT.